This T cell receptor (beta chain) originates from a study of tumor-infiltrating lymphocytes in oesophageal squamous cell carcinoma. Germline V gives CDR1 SGHRS, CDR2 YFSETQ. This CDR3 has 14 amino acids. V lost 2 bases and J 10 bases, leaving 13 bases between the germline ends. TCRdb analysed the PCR reads with MiXCR anew, one entry per CDR3 protein. The repertoire includes roughly 20,000 distinct CDR3 sequences, under 40% of them detected once, and around two fifths sits in the top ten. This clonotype was counted many times. The source material was esophageal tumor tissue. This receptor was taken from a male donor with esophageal squamous cell carcinoma. This rearrangement joins TRBV5-1 to TRBJ1-6; no clear D gene. CDR3 loop: CASSFPDPGSPLHF. In nucleotides, the CDR3 is TGCGCCAGCAGCTTTCCGGACCCGGGGTCACCCCTCCACTTT.